One sample yielded the 32 T cell receptor beta chains listed below, sequenced in a study of T-cell reconstitution after alpha-beta-depleted transplantation in children. A TCRbeta library incorporating unique molecular identifiers was prepared. TCRdb recomputed calls from the PCR reads with MiXCR, one row per CDR3 protein. The sample carries approximately 400,000 distinct CDR3 sequences, around 9.9% recorded once. Material: PBMCs from the stem cell graft donor, obtained from the stem cell graft. These receptors all stem from a human donor who donated a stem cell graft to a child with acute myeloid leukemia.

The V call is TRBV12-3 or TRBV12-4, the J call TRBJ2-7; 14 bases agree with TRBD2. This CDR3 has 18 residues. Trimming at V came to 1 base and at J to 0 bases, leaving 5 bases not matched to a gene. The CDR3 protein is CASSLGTSGRTTSYEQYF. DNA of the CDR3: TGTGCCAGCAGTTTAGGGACTAGCGGGAGGACCACCTCCTACGAGCAGTACTTC.

This clonotype was recorded many times. The gene calls are TRBV12-3 or TRBV12-4 and TRBJ2-2, with a weak D call TRBD2 (6 bases). V lost 5 bases, J lost 7 bases, and 8 bases lay in between. This CDR3 has 12 residues. The CDR3 nucleotides are TGTGCCAGCAGTGGGACTTTCGGGGAGCTGTTTTTT. Amino acid sequence: CASSGTFGELFF.

This clonotype appeared a few times. This chain joins TRBV5-1 and TRBJ2-1; D unresolved. V was trimmed by 1 base and J by 6 bases, leaving 14 bases between them. Germline CDR1 SGHRS, CDR2 YFSETQ. The CDR3 is 15 amino acids. CDR3: CASSLQGLWGNEQFF. The CDR3 DNA reads as TGCGCCAGCAGCTTGCAAGGCCTCTGGGGCAATGAGCAGTTCTTC.

The chain links TRBV11-2 to TRBJ1-1, with 9 bases fitting TRBD1. Trimming cost V 3 bases and J 6 bases; bases outside gene matches: 11. The length of the CDR3 is 16 residues. Germline V gives CDR1 SGHAT, CDR2 FQNNGV. The CDR3 reads CASSLSEGQGLAEAFF. CDR3 in DNA: TGTGCCAGCAGCTTGTCCGAGGGACAGGGATTGGCTGAAGCTTTCTTT.

This clonotype occurred a few times. This chain's CDR3 is CASSPDRGLSKNIQYF. In DNA, the CDR3 is TGTGCCAGCAGTCCGGACAGGGGGTTGTCCAAAAACATTCAGTACTTC. The chain employs TRBV12-3 or TRBV12-4 and TRBJ2-4; 10 bases are a match to TRBD1. After removal of 5 bases from V and 2 bases from J, the junction contained 6 bases not matched to a gene. This CDR3 has 16 amino acids.

This clonotype was seen a handful of times. V gene TRBV5-1 combines with J gene TRBJ1-1; no definite D call. Germline CDR1 SGHRS, CDR2 YFSETQ. V lost 4 bases and J lost 3, with 13 bases in between. The CDR3 length is 14 residues. DNA for the CDR3: TGCGCCAGCAGCCCCAACCCGTGGGACACTGAAGCTTTCTTT. Translating it yields CASSPNPWDTEAFF.

This clonotype was detected only a few times. V gene TRBV30 combines with J gene TRBJ2-1, with 8 bases aligning to TRBD2. V lost 3 bases and J lost 5; bases outside the gene matches: 6. This CDR3 spans 14 amino acids. Per the germline V gene, CDR1 is GTSNPN and CDR2 is SVGIG (reference sequence). The CDR3 bases are TGTGCCTGGAGCGAAGCGGGAGTGCACAATGAGCAGTTCTTC. Translating it yields CAWSEAGVHNEQFF.

This clonotype was counted at least ten times. CDR3 nucleotides: TGTGCCATTCGACAGGGAGGCAATCAGCCCCAGCATTTT. Amino acids: CAIRQGGNQPQHF. This sequence joins TRBV10-3 and TRBJ1-5, with 7 bases fitting TRBD1. Germline CDR1 and CDR2: ENHRY and SYGVKD. The ends lost 9 bases at V and 2 bases at J; junction bases unmatched: 4. The CDR3 length is 13 residues.

This clonotype was counted a few times. This chain joins TRBV20-1 and TRBJ2-3; 11 bases match TRBD2. The CDR3 extends over 15 amino acids. Losses at the gene ends were 5 bases for V and 6 bases for J; bases not matched to a gene: 10. CDR1 is DFQATT and CDR2 is SNEGSKA in the germline V gene (reference sequence). Here the CDR3 reads CSASGTSGAGDTQYF. The DNA of the CDR3 is TGCAGTGCTTCCGGGACTAGCGGAGCGGGGGATACGCAGTATTTT.

This clonotype showed up just a few times. This chain links TRBV18 with TRBJ2-7; 9 bases line up with TRBD1. V was pared by 4 bases and J by 2 bases, with 12 bases of the junction left unmatched. Germline assignment: CDR1 KGHSH and CDR2 LQKENI. This CDR3 region has 17 residues. Here the CDR3 reads CASSLLESRDRAYEQYF. Written as DNA, the CDR3 is TGTGCCAGCTCACTCCTAGAATCCCGGGACAGGGCCTACGAGCAGTACTTC.

The sample holds a few counts of this clonotype. The rearrangement joins TRBV2 to TRBJ2-3, with TRBD1 as a possible D gene (6 bases). Trimming pared 6 bases from V and 6 bases from J, leaving 22 bases between. The CDR3 is made up of 16 amino acids. In germline, CDR1 is SNHLY, CDR2 FYNNEI. CDR3 protein: CASRLRLTGPGDTQYF. CDR3 sequence (DNA): TGTGCCAGCAGGCTTCGGTTGACAGGCCCTGGGGATACGCAGTATTTT.

This chain connects TRBV5-1 to TRBJ2-7; 8 bases are a match to TRBD1. Looked up from germline, CDR1 is SGHRS and CDR2 is YFSETQ. The CDR3 extends over 15 amino acids. With V trimmed by 0 bases and J by 1 base, 3 bases remained unmatched. The CDR3 nucleotides read TGCGCCAGCAGCTTGGTGCAGGGGGCGTCCTACGAGCAGTACTTC. Translated: CASSLVQGASYEQYF.

This clonotype occurred many times. This chain links TRBV5-1 with TRBJ1-1, with D hard to call. Trimming cost V 2 bases and J 5 bases, with 10 bases left between them. Per the germline V gene, CDR1 is SGHRS and CDR2 is YFSETQ. The CDR3 has 13 amino acids. The CDR3 protein is CASSFSGSTEAFF. The CDR3 nucleotides read TGCGCCAGCAGCTTTTCTGGAAGTACTGAAGCTTTCTTT.

The chain combines TRBV3-1 with TRBJ1-2, with TRBD1 matching over 7 bases. This CDR3 has 16 amino acids. The V gene end was trimmed by 3 bases and the J gene end by 2 bases; junction bases not matched to a gene: 9. From germline, CDR1 is LGHDT and CDR2 YNNKEL (reference sequence). CDR3 nucleotide sequence: TGTGCCAGCAGCCAGAAGGGGGCCGACTCCAACTATGGCTACACCTTC. Amino acids: CASSQKGADSNYGYTF.

The sample holds a few counts of this clonotype. V and J are TRBV4-3 and TRBJ2-1; 7 bases are a match to TRBD1. V lost 2 bases to trimming and J lost 8 bases; unmatched junction nucleotides: 12. This CDR3 has 16 residues. Germline loops: CDR1 LGHNA, CDR2 YSLEER. In DNA form, the CDR3 reads TGCGCCAGCAGCCAATTGTACAGGGGTTTTTTGGATGAGCAGTTCTTC. It translates to CASSQLYRGFLDEQFF.

This clonotype has a handful of counts. The chain links TRBV7-2 to TRBJ2-3; D might be TRBD2 (5 bases). Trimming cost V 4 bases and J 1 base, with 18 bases left between them. The CDR3 length is 17 residues. Germline lookup yields CDR1 SGHTA and CDR2 FQGNSA. The CDR3 protein is CASSSPIAGLRTDTQYF. The CDR3 nucleotides are TGTGCCAGCAGCTCCCCCATAGCCGGACTTCGCACAGATACGCAGTATTTT.

This clonotype has more than one count but fewer than ten. The rearrangement joins TRBV20-1 to TRBJ1-2; D might be TRBD1 (5 bases). The CDR3 extends over 14 amino acids. Deletions cut 3 bases from V and 3 bases from J, with 14 bases between. The germline CDR1 and CDR2 sequences are DFQATT and SNEGSKA (reference sequence). CDR3 nucleotides: TGCAGTGCTAGGGGACTTCTAGGGGACTATGGCTACACCTTC. Its translation: CSARGLLGDYGYTF.

A note on this clonotype: This CDR3 is missing its conserved last phenylalanine or tryptophan, likely due to a read error. The DNA is left out, because the CDR3 cannot be placed on it with certainty; the CDR3 is given as TCRdb lists it. The J gene is TRBJ2-3, the V gene TRBV7-9; the table gives TRBD1 as D, unverified against the DNA. The CDR3 comprises 9 residues, both ends counted. Germline CDR1 and CDR2: SEHNR and FQNEAQ (reference sequence). CDR3 sequence reads: CASSPGPQV.

CDR3 nucleotide sequence: TGTGCCAGCAGCGTAGCGGAAGGGGGTTATGGCTACACCTTC. It translates to CASSVAEGGYGYTF. V gene TRBV9 combines with J gene TRBJ1-2; a weak D match, TRBD1 (6 bases). V was pared by 0 bases and J by 5 bases, with 11 bases between. CDR3 size: 14 residues. Germline V gene sequence: CDR1 SGDLS, CDR2 YYNGEE.

The chain combines TRBV18 with TRBJ1-1; tentatively, D is TRBD1 (6 bases). This CDR3 region has 15 residues. Germline loops: CDR1 KGHSH, CDR2 LQKENI. V lost 0 bases to trimming and J lost 5 bases, with 13 bases between them. For the CDR3, the DNA is TGTGCCAGCTCACCACCGGACGGGGGCGGGACTGAAGCTTTCTTT. Translating it yields CASSPPDGGGTEAFF.

The gene calls are TRBV20-1 and TRBJ1-6, with D perhaps TRBD1 (5 bases). Germline V gives CDR1 DFQATT, CDR2 SNEGSKA (reference sequence). The germline V and J ends were trimmed by 4 bases and 6 bases, with 10 bases remaining between them. The CDR3 has 13 residues. Here the CDR3 DNA reads TGCAGTGCTATACCCGACAGTAATTCACCCCTCCACTTT. It encodes CSAIPDSNSPLHF.

The chain combines TRBV19 with TRBJ2-5; D ambiguous. Germline CDR1 LNHDA, CDR2 SQIVND (reference sequence). The V end lost 8 bases, the J end lost 2 bases, and 9 bases lay between the germline ends. The CDR3 extends over 12 amino acids. CDR3 region: CASVGSQETQYF. The CDR3 nucleotides are TGTGCCAGTGTAGGGTCTCAAGAGACCCAGTACTTC.

The chain combines TRBV10-3 with TRBJ1-1; D may be TRBD1 (6 bases). V shed 10 bases and J shed 3 bases, with 18 bases lying between them. The germline V gene has CDR1 ENHRY and CDR2 SYGVKD. The CDR3 spans 14 residues. CDR3 sequence reads: CATSRGARDTEAFF. The CDR3, as DNA: TGTGCCACCTCCAGGGGTGCCAGAGACACTGAAGCTTTCTTT.

The chain recombines TRBV15 with TRBJ1-5, with D possibly being TRBD1 (5 bases). Per germline, CDR1 LNHNV and CDR2 YYDKDF (reference sequence). The CDR3 runs to 14 residues. V dropped 3 bases and J dropped 6 bases, with 12 bases sitting between them. The CDR3 reads CATSSRAGAQPQHF. CDR3 DNA sequence: TGTGCCACCAGCAGTCGCGCCGGGGCTCAGCCCCAGCATTTT.

This clonotype was seen only a few times. The V call is TRBV7-3, the J call TRBJ2-7, with 8 bases that match TRBD2. Germline V gene sequence: CDR1 SGHTA, CDR2 FQGTGA. The V segment lost 6 bases and the J segment 2 bases; nucleotides outside the gene matches: 6. There are 14 residues in the CDR3. Here the CDR3 DNA reads TGTGCCAGCAGTTCAACTAGCGGCACCTACGAGCAGTACTTC. It yields the protein CASSSTSGTYEQYF. Complete variable domain (other parts from reference TRBV7-3 and TRBJ2-7): GAGVSQTPSNKVTEKGKYVELRCDPISGHTALYWYRQSLGQGPEFLIYFQGTGAADDSGLPNDRFFAVRPEGSVSTLKIQRTERGDSAVYLCASSSTSGTYEQYFGPGTRLTVT.

The rearrangement links TRBV19 to TRBJ1-2; 7 bases agree with TRBD1. This CDR3 spans 14 amino acids. V trimming: 5 bases; J trimming: 8 bases; junction bases outside the gene matches: 11. CDR1 is LNHDA, CDR2 SQIVND, per germline (reference sequence). The CDR3: CASSADPGTAGYTF. CDR3 DNA sequence: TGTGCCAGTAGTGCCGACCCCGGGACAGCGGGCTACACCTTC.

This clonotype was recorded a few times. The rearrangement joins TRBV4-2 to TRBJ1-5; TRBD1 agrees at 8 bases. The CDR3 extends over 18 amino acids. Germline values: CDR1 LGHNA, CDR2 YNFKEQ. Unmatched junction bases numbered 18, after V lost 4 bases and J lost 7 bases. As DNA, the CDR3 is TGTGCCAGCAGCCCACCGGACAGGGTCGGGGGGGCGGGACAGCCCCAGCATTTT. It translates to CASSPPDRVGGAGQPQHF.

This clonotype was counted many times. This chain links TRBV18 with TRBJ2-3, with a tentative D call TRBD1 (5 bases). The V end was cut by 0 bases, the J end by 4 bases, with 8 bases between. This CDR3 contains 14 residues. Germline V gene lookup returns CDR1 KGHSH and CDR2 LQKENI. For the CDR3, the DNA is TGTGCCAGCTCACCACCAGGGGTGGCAGATACGCAGTATTTT. Translation gives CASSPPGVADTQYF.

The genes are TRBV30 and TRBJ2-7; 8 bases are a match to TRBD2. V lost 0 bases, J lost 3 bases, and 7 bases stayed unmatched. This CDR3 spans 15 amino acids. Germline V CDR1 and CDR2: GTSNPN, SVGIG (reference sequence). The CDR3 nucleotides are TGTGCCTGGAGTGTTGACGGGAGGGCCGTCTACGAGCAGTACTTC. As protein: CAWSVDGRAVYEQYF.

This clonotype was recorded at least ten times. The rearrangement links TRBV7-9 to TRBJ2-7, with D unclear. V lost 2 bases and J lost 5, with 13 bases in between. CDR3 length: 14 amino acids. Germline CDR1 reads SEHNR; CDR2 reads FQNEAQ (reference sequence). The DNA for the CDR3 is TGTGCCAGCAGCTTATCTAACAGCTTCAACGAGCAGTACTTC. Amino acids: CASSLSNSFNEQYF. Variable domain in full (rest from reference TRBV7-9 and TRBJ2-7): DTGVSQNPRHKITKRGQNVTFRCDPISEHNRLYWYRQTLGQGPEFLTYFQNEAQLEKSRLLSDRFSAERPKGSFSTLEIQRTEQGDSAMYLCASSLSNSFNEQYFGPGTRLTVT.

This clonotype was counted between two and nine times. It is unclear where the CDR3 begins or ends on the DNA, so no DNA is shown, and the CDR3 is as TCRdb lists it. CDR3 region: CSVVWPRRDTQYF. The V and J genes are TRBV29-1 and TRBJ2-3; the D call TRBD2 from the table was never checked on the DNA. The CDR3 adds up to 13 amino acids, both ends counted. CDR1 is SQVTM and CDR2 is ANQGSEA in the germline V gene.

The genes are TRBV15 and TRBJ2-1; 9 positions match TRBD2. Germline CDR1 and CDR2: LNHNV and YYDKDF (reference sequence). The CDR3 loop spans 14 amino acids. Unmatched junction bases numbered 4, after V lost 1 base and J lost 9 bases. DNA of the CDR3: TGTGCCACCAGCAGAGGCGGCGGGAGGGGTGAGCAGTTCTTC. The encoded protein is CATSRGGGRGEQFF.